These 30 T cell receptor beta chains came from one sample sequenced in a study of T cell clonality in common variable immunodeficiency. Some clones are missing from TCRdb's copy, which holds only in-frame ones; the method was immunoSEQ multiplex PCR. This sample comprises approximately 81,000 clones, none seen once only. Material for sequencing was peripheral blood mononuclear cells. The source of these receptors is a person between 18 and 75 years old in good health.

This clone was found many times. The CDR3 is cut off 3 residues early in the read; its end comes from the germline J gene. V gene TRBV18 combines with J gene TRBJ2-7; tentative D call: TRBD2 (5 bases). Trimming pared 1 base from V and 0 bases from J, leaving 13 bases between. The length of the CDR3 is 16 residues. CDR1 KGHSH and CDR2 LQKENI come from the germline V gene. CDR3: CASSPRSERSSYEQYF. The CDR3 DNA, read in part, is TGTGCCAGCTCACCACGATCGGAGCGGAGCTCCTACGAG.

This clone was observed at least ten times. The read ends 3 residues before the CDR3 terminus; that terminus is restored from the germline J gene. The chain recombines TRBV20-1 with TRBJ2-7; no firm D call. Per germline, CDR1 DFQATT and CDR2 SNEGSKA (reference sequence). The V and J ends lost 2 bases and 3 bases respectively, with 14 bases between them. The CDR3 is 14 residues long. CDR3 bases read: TGCAGTGCTAGACCCCCTCCCACAAACTACGAG. Translating gives CSARPPPTNYE. The whole CDR3 protein reads CSARPPPTNYEQYF.

There are a few counts of this clone. CDR3 loop: CASSPGPGYSGELFF. Partial CDR3 DNA: TGTGCCAGCTCACCCGGGCCAGGGTATTCCGGGGAG. The gene calls are TRBV18 and TRBJ2-2; perhaps TRBD1 as D (5 bases). The read ends 3 residues before the CDR3 terminus; that terminus is restored from the germline J gene. This CDR3 has 15 amino acids. Germline values: CDR1 KGHSH, CDR2 LQKENI. V was shortened by 3 bases and J by 6 bases, with 14 bases between the two germline ends.

The sample holds many counts of this clone. Read coverage stops 3 residues before the CDR3 terminus; the germline J gene supplies the remainder. The chain has TRBV20-1 and TRBJ2-3, with 7 bases identical to TRBD2. Per the germline V gene, CDR1 is DFQATT and CDR2 is SNEGSKA (reference sequence). Germline trimming cut 3 bases from V and 6 bases from J; bases unmatched to any gene: 6. CDR3 length: 13 residues. The CDR3 reads CSASRTRRDTQYF. Incomplete CDR3 DNA: TGCAGTGCTAGCCGGACTAGGAGGGATACG.

This clone has just a few counts. The read terminates 3 residues before the CDR3 end, so the remaining end is supplied by the germline J gene. This rearrangement joins TRBV29-1 to TRBJ2-7, with TRBD2 matching over 14 bases. The CDR3 is 15 amino acids. Trimming removed 5 bases from V and 6 bases from J; junction bases left unmatched: 9. CDR1 SQVTM and CDR2 ANQGSEA come from the germline V gene. The CDR3 loop reads CSVQGLAGGPAEQYF. The part of the CDR3 DNA that was read is TGCAGCGTTCAAGGACTAGCGGGAGGACCCGCCGAG.

In this sample, this clone turned up many times. The CDR3 is cut off 3 residues early in the read; its end comes from the germline J gene. This sequence joins TRBV7-8 and TRBJ2-3, with a weak D call TRBD2 (5 bases). CDR3 length: 16 residues. Germline CDR1 reads SGHVS; CDR2 reads FQNEAQ. Trimming took 7 bases from V and 5 from J, leaving 22 bases between them. The CDR3 loop is CASNRQAGAQRDTQYF. The sequenced CDR3 bases are TGTGCCAGCAACCGGCAGGCGGGCGCGCAAAGAGATACG.

This clone was recorded at least ten times. The CDR3 goes on 3 residues after the read ends, and that part is filled in from the germline J gene. The chain uses TRBV19 and TRBJ2-7; 10 bases are shared with TRBD2. The V gene's germline CDR1 is LNHDA and CDR2 SQIVND (reference sequence). V shed 5 bases, J shed 2 bases, and the junction held 3 bases outside the gene matches. The length of the CDR3 is 14 residues. This chain's CDR3 is CASSGSGRAYEQYF. CDR3 bases read: TGTGCCAGTAGTGGGAGCGGGAGGGCCTACGAG.

This clone was detected many times. The CDR3 end falls 3 residues outside the read, so it is completed with the germline J gene. The chain links TRBV5-1 to TRBJ2-1, with D maybe TRBD1 (6 bases). CDR1 is SGHRS and CDR2 is YFSETQ in the germline V gene. This CDR3 region has 14 residues. V lost 2 bases, J lost 9 bases, and 15 bases lay in between. The CDR3 bases that were read are TGCGCCAGCAGCTTAGGTCCCCCAGGGGCTGAG. Amino acids: CASSLGPPGAE. The whole CDR3 protein is CASSLGPPGAEQFF.

This clone was detected many times. The read ends 3 residues early relative to the CDR3; the germline J gene fills the gap. The J gene is TRBJ2-2, the V gene TRBV30; D is unresolved. Looked up from germline, CDR1 is GTSNPN and CDR2 is SVGIG (reference sequence). Trimming left V 8 bases short and J 5 bases short, with 6 bases between. This CDR3 comprises 10 residues. The CDR3 is CAILTGELFF. CDR3 DNA (partial): TGTGCCATACTGACCGGGGAG. The whole variable domain, remainder taken from reference TRBV30 and TRBJ2-2, is SQTIHQWPATLVQPVGSPLSLECTVEGTSNPNLYWYRQAAGRGLQLLFYSVGIGQISSEVPQNLSASRPQDRQFILSSKKLLLSDSGFYLCAILTGELFFGEGSRLTVL.

The table lists this clone with many counts. From the germline J gene comes the end of the CDR3, since the read stops 3 residues before it. The chain carries TRBV29-1 and TRBJ1-2; perhaps TRBD1 as D (5 bases). The germline V gene has CDR1 SQVTM and CDR2 ANQGSEA. This CDR3 has 13 residues. The DNA read from the CDR3 is TGCAGCGTTGATGGGTGGCAGGGTTGGGGC. This codes for CSVDGWQGWG. The CDR3 in full is CSVDGWQGWGYTF.

This clone has ten or more counts. The observed sequence ends 3 residues before the CDR3 terminus, with the missing tail filled in from the germline J gene. This rearrangement joins TRBV13 to TRBJ2-7, with D perhaps matching TRBD2 (6 bases). Germline V lookup: CDR1 PRHDT, CDR2 FYEKMQ (reference sequence). V was cut by 5 bases and J by 5 bases, with 25 bases left in between. This CDR3 comprises 17 residues. CDR3 DNA, as far as it was read: TGTGCCAGCAGCCCGCAGGGTCGGGACTCATTACGGGACGAG. This encodes CASSPQGRDSLRDE. The full CDR3 protein is CASSPQGRDSLRDEQYF.

This clone was detected many times. The read finishes 3 residues shy of the CDR3 end, and the germline J gene is used to complete it. This chain links TRBV5-6 with TRBJ1-1; tentative D call: TRBD1 (5 bases). This CDR3 is built from 15 residues. Germline CDR1 SGHDT, CDR2 YYEEEE. V lost 0 bases to trimming and J lost 5 bases, with 14 bases between them. The part of the CDR3 DNA that was read is TGTGCCAGCAGCTTGGCTAGGCCCCGGGGGACTGAA. Its protein product is CASSLARPRGTE. The whole CDR3 protein is CASSLARPRGTEAFF.

This clone was counted at least ten times. From the germline J gene comes the end of the CDR3, since the read stops 3 residues before it. The V call is TRBV5-6, the J call TRBJ1-6; the D is unclear. Germline lookup yields CDR1 SGHDT and CDR2 YYEEEE. The CDR3 runs 15 residues. Trimming removed 1 base at V and 3 bases at J, with 8 bases between. The DNA read from the CDR3 is TGTGCCAGCAGCTTGTGGGCAGACTATAATTCACCC. Its protein product is CASSLWADYNSP. The full CDR3 is CASSLWADYNSPLHF.

This clone was seen at least ten times. Read coverage stops 3 residues before the CDR3 terminus; the germline J gene supplies the remainder. This CDR3 is also generated by other DNA sequences in the sample. The chain has TRBV20-1 and TRBJ1-1; possible D gene TRBD1, 5 bases. The CDR3 loop spans 12 amino acids. CDR1 and CDR2 from the germline V gene are DFQATT and SNEGSKA (reference sequence). V was clipped by 5 bases and J by 0 bases, with 7 bases between them. CDR3 DNA (partial): TGCAGTGCTTCCAGGGTGAACACTGAA. It yields the protein CSASRVNTE. The entire CDR3 is CSASRVNTEAFF.

This clone has ten or more counts. Read data end 3 residues before the CDR3 end; the end is taken from the germline J gene. V is TRBV30 and J is TRBJ2-1; D may be TRBD2 (5 bases). The V gene lost 3 bases and the J gene lost 4 bases, with 13 bases spanning the gap. The CDR3 sequence is 14 residues long. Germline V gene sequence: CDR1 GTSNPN, CDR2 SVGIG (reference sequence). The sequenced CDR3 bases are TGTGCCTGGAGCGCCCTAGCAGGATACAATGAG. Amino acid sequence: CAWSALAGYNE. In full, the CDR3 reads CAWSALAGYNEQFF.

This clone was seen ten or more times. Read data end 3 residues before the CDR3 end; the end is taken from the germline J gene. The chain carries TRBV7-6 and TRBJ1-6; TRBD1 might be the D (5 bases). V lost 5 bases and J lost 7, with 24 bases in between. CDR1 and CDR2 (germline): SGHVS, FNYEAQ. The CDR3 consists of 18 residues. Partial CDR3 DNA: TGTGCCAGCAGCCCACTCCCCGCGGGGAAGGGGAACAATTCACCC. It encodes CASSPLPAGKGNNSP. The whole CDR3 protein is CASSPLPAGKGNNSPLHF.

This clone was found many times. With the read ending 3 residues before the CDR3 end, the germline J gene is used to fill in that end. This sequence joins TRBV19 and TRBJ2-7, with TRBD2 matching over 8 bases. CDR3 length: 15 residues. Looked up from germline, CDR1 is LNHDA and CDR2 is SQIVND (reference sequence). V lost 6 bases and J lost 3; bases outside the gene matches: 10. The sequenced CDR3 bases are TGTGCCAGTAGCCCTGGGACTAGAGGACTCTACGAG. Encoded protein: CASSPGTRGLYE. From start to end, the CDR3 is CASSPGTRGLYEQYF.

This clone appeared many times. Read sequence stops 3 residues before the CDR3 end, and the germline J gene provides the missing end. The chain is built from TRBV4-1 and TRBJ2-7, with D perhaps matching TRBD2 (5 bases). V dropped 3 bases and J dropped 6 bases, with 12 bases sitting between them. CDR3 length: 13 residues. The germline gives CDR1 MGHRA, CDR2 YSYEKL. CDR3 region: CASSQGTGIEQYF. The sequenced CDR3 bases are TGCGCCAGCAGCCAGGGAACGGGGATCGAG.

Ten or more counts support this clone. Read coverage stops 3 residues before the CDR3 terminus; the germline J gene supplies the remainder. The V and J genes are TRBV12-3 or TRBV12-4 and TRBJ2-7; D uncertain. The CDR3 sequence is 14 residues long. Trimming removed 3 bases at V and 6 bases at J, with 15 bases between. The covered CDR3 bases are TGTGCCAGCAGTTTTGACAACCCCACGGCCGAG. Encoded protein: CASSFDNPTAE. The whole CDR3 sequence is CASSFDNPTAEQYF.

In its sample, this clone was seen many times. The read finishes 3 residues shy of the CDR3 end, and the germline J gene is used to complete it. The V call is TRBV20-1, the J call TRBJ2-1, with TRBD2 matching 15 bases. The V gene end was trimmed by 6 bases and the J gene end by 2 bases; junction bases not matched to a gene: 8. Germline loops: CDR1 DFQATT, CDR2 SNEGSKA (reference sequence). This CDR3 spans 17 amino acids. CDR3: CSALGLAGGIAYNEQFF. The sequenced part of the CDR3 DNA is TGCAGTGCCCTCGGACTAGCGGGAGGGATAGCCTACAATGAG.

This clone was seen at least ten times. From the germline J gene comes the end of the CDR3, since the read stops 3 residues before it. The chain combines TRBV5-1 with TRBJ2-2; D possibly corresponds to TRBD1 (7 bases). This CDR3 region has 16 residues. Trimming left V 0 bases short and J 5 bases short, with 14 bases between. Germline CDR1 SGHRS, CDR2 YFSETQ. CDR3 protein: CASSLDAGGITGELFF. The DNA read from the CDR3 is TGCGCCAGCAGCTTGGATGCAGGGGGGATTACCGGGGAG.

Details on this clone: The CDR3 extends 3 residues past the end of the read, so its final part is completed from the germline J gene. The chain uses TRBV20-1 and TRBJ1-3, with D perhaps matching TRBD1 (6 bases). This CDR3 comprises 15 residues. Germline V gives CDR1 DFQATT, CDR2 SNEGSKA (reference sequence). The V end was cut by 2 bases, the J end by 4 bases, with 15 bases between. The DNA read from the CDR3 is TGCAGTGCTAGAACCCACCCAGGGGAGGGAAACACC. It encodes CSARTHPGEGNT. The CDR3 in its entirety is CSARTHPGEGNTIYF.

This clone was detected ten times or more. Read sequence stops 3 residues before the CDR3 end, and the germline J gene provides the missing end. The chain joins TRBV5-1 to TRBJ1-1; D is uncertain. V was cut by 2 bases and J by 1 base, with 6 bases left in between. This CDR3 comprises 13 residues. Germline values: CDR1 SGHRS, CDR2 YFSETQ. The CDR3 bases that were read are TGCGCCAGCAGCTTTCAGGCGAACACTGAA. It encodes CASSFQANTE. The CDR3 reads in full as CASSFQANTEAFF.

This clone was observed at least ten times. The observed sequence ends 3 residues before the CDR3 terminus, with the missing tail filled in from the germline J gene. The V call is TRBV18, the J call TRBJ2-6; TRBD1 matches 7 bases. The CDR3 is 15 amino acids. Looked up from germline, CDR1 is KGHSH and CDR2 is LQKENI. Trimming cost V 3 bases and J 4 bases; bases outside gene matches: 3. Partial CDR3 DNA: TGTGCCAGCTCACCTACAGGGGCCGGGGCCAACGTC. Translation gives CASSPTGAGANV. The complete CDR3 reads CASSPTGAGANVLTF.

This clone was found many times. The missing CDR3 end, 3 residues past where the read stops, is filled in from the germline J gene. The V call is TRBV10-3, the J call TRBJ2-2; 7 positions agree with TRBD2. Germline V gene lookup returns CDR1 ENHRY and CDR2 SYGVKD. CDR3 size: 14 residues. Trimming at V came to 7 bases and at J to 7 bases, leaving 9 bases not matched to a gene. The CDR3 DNA, read in part, is TGTGCCATCATACTTCAGCGGGACCTCGGGGAG. This gives the protein CAIILQRDLGE. The full CDR3 protein reads CAIILQRDLGELFF.

This clone was recorded many times. Read data end 3 residues before the CDR3 end; the end is taken from the germline J gene. V gene TRBV19 combines with J gene TRBJ1-5; the match to TRBD1 covers 8 bases. The CDR3 has 17 residues. After removal of 7 bases from V and 2 bases from J, the junction contained 13 bases not matched to a gene. The germline gives CDR1 LNHDA, CDR2 SQIVND (reference sequence). The covered CDR3 bases are TGTGCCAGTACCCCTCTGGGGGGACAGGCGGGCAATCAGCCC. The encoded protein is CASTPLGGQAGNQP. The CDR3 in its entirety is CASTPLGGQAGNQPQHF.

This clone was seen repeatedly, ten times or more. The CDR3 end is not reached by the read, which stops 3 residues before it; the germline J gene fills it in. J is TRBJ1-2 and V is TRBV5-5, with 9 bases matching TRBD1. This CDR3 is built from 15 residues. V lost 3 bases and J lost 4; bases outside the gene matches: 7. Germline V lookup: CDR1 SGHKS, CDR2 YYEKEE (reference sequence). CDR3 DNA, as far as it was read: TGTGCCAGCAGCTCAGGACAGGGGCAGATCTATGGC. This encodes CASSSGQGQIYG. The CDR3 reads in full as CASSSGQGQIYGYTF.

CDR3 bases read: TGTGCCAGCAGCACGGGACAGGGGCTAGTTGGGCATGAG. Its translation is CASSTGQGLVGHE. The entire CDR3 reads CASSTGQGLVGHEQFF. This chain links TRBV7-6 with TRBJ2-1; 10 nucleotides match TRBD1. The CDR3 end is not reached by the read, which stops 3 residues before it; the germline J gene fills it in. The CDR3 runs 16 residues. J was trimmed by 8 bases and V by 5 bases; bases with no gene match: 12. CDR1 SGHVS and CDR2 FNYEAQ come from the germline V gene.

Points on this clone: The read gets to within 3 residues of the CDR3 end, and the germline J gene fills in the rest. The chain recombines TRBV2 with TRBJ2-3, with D unresolved. In germline, CDR1 is SNHLY, CDR2 FYNNEI. The CDR3 consists of 14 residues. The V end was cut by 6 bases, the J end by 1 base, with 11 bases between. The CDR3 bases that were read are TGTGCCAGCAGGGATGGGCCAGGCACAGATACG. Residues: CASRDGPGTDT. The whole CDR3 reads CASRDGPGTDTQYF.

This clone turned up a few times. The read terminates 3 residues ahead of where the CDR3 ends, so the germline J gene completes it. This sequence joins TRBV7-9 and TRBJ2-5, with 15 bases that match TRBD2. The CDR3 covers 15 residues. From germline, CDR1 is SEHNR and CDR2 FQNEAQ (reference sequence). Trimming took 6 bases from V and 6 from J; bases not matched to a gene: 5. CDR3 sequence: CASRQGTSGRQTQYF. The CDR3 DNA, read in part, is TGTGCCAGCAGACAAGGGACTAGCGGGAGGCAGACC.